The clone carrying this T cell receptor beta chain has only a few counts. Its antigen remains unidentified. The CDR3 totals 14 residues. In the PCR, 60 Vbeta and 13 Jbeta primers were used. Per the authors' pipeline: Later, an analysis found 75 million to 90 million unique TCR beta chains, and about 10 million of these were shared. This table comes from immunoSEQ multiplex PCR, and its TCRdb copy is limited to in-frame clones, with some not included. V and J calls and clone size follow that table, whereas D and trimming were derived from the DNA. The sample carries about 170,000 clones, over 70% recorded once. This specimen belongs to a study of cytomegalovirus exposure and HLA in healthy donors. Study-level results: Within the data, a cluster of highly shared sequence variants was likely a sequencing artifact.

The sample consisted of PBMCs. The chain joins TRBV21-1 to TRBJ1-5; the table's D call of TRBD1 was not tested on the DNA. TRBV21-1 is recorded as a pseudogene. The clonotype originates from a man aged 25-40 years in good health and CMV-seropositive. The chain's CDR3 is CASKRAGGYQPQHF. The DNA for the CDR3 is TGTGCCAGCAAGAGGGCAGGGGGCTACCAGCCCCAGCATTTT.